These T cell receptor beta chains were read from a single sample in a study. TCRdb fed the 5' RACE reads into MiXCR, producing one record per CDR3 protein. The repertoire holds 20,000 to 25,000 distinct CDR3 sequences, with more than 25% as singletons. Sequenced sample: tumor-infiltrating naive CD4+ T cells sorted from the breast tumor. The receptor set was obtained from a female donor with breast cancer. Each CDR3 is given with its conserved first and last residue. The order of the fields is clone size, J gene, D gene, V gene, CDR3 DNA, CDR3 protein. The D gene is left open where the match is weak. Clone size, where shown, is once, few, many, or a class for clones that have expanded.

clone size: medium-sized; J gene: TRBJ2-1; D gene: TRBD2; V gene: TRBV6-5; CDR3 DNA: TGTGCCAGCAGGGAACTTCTAGCGGGAGGAAAGAATGAGCAGTTCTTC; CDR3 protein: CASRELLAGGKNEQFF
clone size: many; J gene: TRBJ2-1; D gene: TRBD2; V gene: TRBV20-1; CDR3 DNA: TGCAGTGCTAGTAGATTGGGCGGGAGCTCCTACAATGAGCAGTTCTTC; CDR3 protein: CSASRLGGSSYNEQFF
clone size: few; J gene: TRBJ2-1; D gene: TRBD2; V gene: TRBV4-1; CDR3 DNA: TGTGCCAGCAGCCAAGAGACTAGCGGGAGGTACAATGAGCAGTTCTTC; CDR3 protein: CASSQETSGRYNEQFF
clone size: NA; J gene: TRBJ2-1; D gene: NA; V gene: TRBV20-1; CDR3 DNA: TGCAGTGCTCAGACCCTGTCCTACAATGAGCAGTTCTTC; CDR3 protein: CSAQTLSYNEQFF
clone size: few; J gene: TRBJ2-7; D gene: TRBD2; V gene: TRBV20-1; CDR3 DNA: TGCAGTCTTTCCGGGACTAGCGGGAGCTCCTACGAGCAGTACTTC; CDR3 protein: CSLSGTSGSSYEQYF
clone size: medium-sized; J gene: TRBJ2-7; D gene: TRBD2; V gene: TRBV7-2; CDR3 DNA: TGTGCCAGCAGCCACAGGATGGGGGAGGGCTCCTACGAGCAGTACTTC; CDR3 protein: CASSHRMGEGSYEQYF
clone size: many; J gene: TRBJ2-3; D gene: NA; V gene: TRBV5-1; CDR3 DNA: TGCGCCAGCAGCTTTCGACAAGGGTTCGTCCTACGGAGCACAGATACGCAGTATTTT; CDR3 protein: CASSFRQGFVLRSTDTQYF
clone size: many; J gene: TRBJ2-1; D gene: NA; V gene: TRBV28; CDR3 DNA: TGTGCCAGCAGTCTTAGCGGAGGGGCCTACAATGAGCAGTTCTTC; CDR3 protein: CASSLSGGAYNEQFF
clone size: many; J gene: TRBJ1-5; D gene: NA; V gene: TRBV7-3; CDR3 DNA: TGTGCCAGCAGCTTAGGAGTACATCAGCCCCAGCATTTT; CDR3 protein: CASSLGVHQPQHF
clone size: many; J gene: TRBJ1-3; D gene: NA; V gene: TRBV6-5; CDR3 DNA: TGTGCCACTAACGAAGGGCGTGGAAACACCATATATTTT; CDR3 protein: CATNEGRGNTIYF
clone size: many; J gene: TRBJ1-1; D gene: NA; V gene: TRBV28; CDR3 DNA: TGTGCCAGCAGTTTAGGGGGATCGAGCGGCACTGAAGCTTTCTTT; CDR3 protein: CASSLGGSSGTEAFF
clone size: NA; J gene: TRBJ2-2; D gene: NA; V gene: TRBV5-1; CDR3 DNA: TGCGCCAGCAGCTTGAGTACAGGGTACGCCGGGGAGCTGTTTTTT; CDR3 protein: CASSLSTGYAGELFF
clone size: few; J gene: TRBJ2-6; D gene: NA; V gene: TRBV11-2; CDR3 DNA: TGTGCCAGCAGCTTAGAATTTGGGGCTGGGGCCAACGTCCTGACTTTC; CDR3 protein: CASSLEFGAGANVLTF
clone size: medium-sized; J gene: TRBJ2-7; D gene: NA; V gene: TRBV20-1; CDR3 DNA: TGCAGTGCTAGCGGGAGCGGTTACTCCTACGAGCAGTACTTC; CDR3 protein: CSASGSGYSYEQYF
clone size: many; J gene: TRBJ2-7; D gene: NA; V gene: TRBV9; CDR3 DNA: TGTGCCAGCAGTAGAGGGGGACTCGTGGGGGACGAGCAGTACTTC; CDR3 protein: CASSRGGLVGDEQYF
clone size: few; J gene: TRBJ1-5; D gene: NA; V gene: TRBV19; CDR3 DNA: TGTGCCAGTAGTATAGTTGCGGGGGCAGAGCAGCCCCAGCATTTT; CDR3 protein: CASSIVAGAEQPQHF
clone size: NA; J gene: TRBJ2-7; D gene: NA; V gene: TRBV9; CDR3 DNA: TGTGCCAGCAGCGTAGAGGGTGGTCCCTCCTACGAGCAGTACTTC; CDR3 protein: CASSVEGGPSYEQYF
clone size: few; J gene: TRBJ1-3; D gene: TRBD1; V gene: TRBV11-2; CDR3 DNA: TGTGCCAGCAGCCCTCGACAGGGTAGACTCTCTGGAAACACCATATATTTT; CDR3 protein: CASSPRQGRLSGNTIYF
clone size: many; J gene: TRBJ2-7; D gene: TRBD1; V gene: TRBV7-3; CDR3 DNA: TGTGCCAGCAGCATATCCGGGACAGGGGGGTACGAGCAGTACTTC; CDR3 protein: CASSISGTGGYEQYF
clone size: NA; J gene: TRBJ2-7; D gene: TRBD1; V gene: TRBV7-2; CDR3 DNA: TGTGCCAGCAGCTCACGGACAGGGAAGTACGGGCAGTACTTC; CDR3 protein: CASSSRTGKYGQYF
clone size: many; J gene: TRBJ2-3; D gene: TRBD1; V gene: TRBV5-1; CDR3 DNA: TGCGCCAGCAGCGCCGGGACAGGGGTTCTTACAGATACGCAGTATTTT; CDR3 protein: CASSAGTGVLTDTQYF
clone size: many; J gene: TRBJ1-2; D gene: NA; V gene: TRBV12-3/TRBV12-4; CDR3 DNA: TGTGCCAGCAGTCCTTCGGGGGATGGCTACACCTTC; CDR3 protein: CASSPSGDGYTF
clone size: many; J gene: TRBJ2-5; D gene: NA; V gene: TRBV29-1; CDR3 DNA: TGCAGCGTCGGGTACGGGAGCGACGAGACCCAGTACTTC; CDR3 protein: CSVGYGSDETQYF
clone size: many; J gene: TRBJ1-5; D gene: NA; V gene: TRBV24-1; CDR3 DNA: TGTGCCACCAGTGAAATCCGACAGGTGCTCAATCAGCCCCAGCATTTT; CDR3 protein: CATSEIRQVLNQPQHF
clone size: medium-sized; J gene: TRBJ2-7; D gene: NA; V gene: TRBV9; CDR3 DNA: TGTGCCAGCAGCGTAGGGGGGGAAACCTACGAGCAGTACTTC; CDR3 protein: CASSVGGETYEQYF
clone size: many; J gene: TRBJ1-5; D gene: NA; V gene: TRBV30; CDR3 DNA: TGTGCCTGGAGTGTAGGGGTTAGCAATCAGCCCCAGCATTTT; CDR3 protein: CAWSVGVSNQPQHF
clone size: NA; J gene: TRBJ2-3; D gene: NA; V gene: TRBV20-1; CDR3 DNA: TGCAGTGCTAGCCTGTGGGCGGCGGGCAGCACAGATACGCAGTATTTT; CDR3 protein: CSASLWAAGSTDTQYF
clone size: NA; J gene: TRBJ2-1; D gene: NA; V gene: TRBV20-1; CDR3 DNA: TGCAGTGCTAGAGCCAGGGCCCGCGGTGAGCAGTTCTTC; CDR3 protein: CSARARARGEQFF
clone size: NA; J gene: TRBJ1-4; D gene: TRBD1; V gene: TRBV4-1; CDR3 DNA: TGCGCCAGCAGCCACCCTCACAGGGGATCGGCTTATGCTAATGAAAAACTGTTATTT; CDR3 protein: CASSHPHRGSAYANEKLLF
clone size: few; J gene: TRBJ1-4; D gene: TRBD1; V gene: TRBV12-3/TRBV12-4; CDR3 DNA: TGTGCCAGCAGTTCCCGGGACAGGGGAGTCACTAATGAAAAACTGTTTTTT; CDR3 protein: CASSSRDRGVTNEKLFF
clone size: medium-sized; J gene: TRBJ1-2; D gene: TRBD1; V gene: TRBV6-5; CDR3 DNA: TGTGCCAGCAGTTACTTACCGGGACAGGGCATGTATGGCTACACCTTC; CDR3 protein: CASSYLPGQGMYGYTF
clone size: many; J gene: TRBJ2-3; D gene: TRBD2; V gene: TRBV5-1; CDR3 DNA: TGCGCCAGCAGCCCCCTAGCGGGGGGTAGCACAGATACGCAGTATTTT; CDR3 protein: CASSPLAGGSTDTQYF
clone size: many; J gene: TRBJ1-5; D gene: NA; V gene: TRBV24-1; CDR3 DNA: TGTGCCACCAGTTTAGGAGCTGACAATCAGCCCCAGCATTTT; CDR3 protein: CATSLGADNQPQHF
clone size: medium-sized; J gene: TRBJ1-1; D gene: NA; V gene: TRBV12-3/TRBV12-4; CDR3 DNA: TGTGCCAGCAGTTTTGGGAACACTGAAGCTTTCTTT; CDR3 protein: CASSFGNTEAFF
clone size: NA; J gene: TRBJ2-3; D gene: TRBD1; V gene: TRBV25-1; CDR3 DNA: TGTGCCAGCAAAGTACAGGGGTTAGATACGCAGTATTTT; CDR3 protein: CASKVQGLDTQYF
clone size: NA; J gene: TRBJ2-6; D gene: NA; V gene: TRBV7-9; CDR3 DNA: TGTGCCAGCAGCCCCATGTTGTCTGGGGCCAACGTCCTGACTTTC; CDR3 protein: CASSPMLSGANVLTF
clone size: many; J gene: TRBJ2-1; D gene: NA; V gene: TRBV7-3; CDR3 DNA: TGTGCCAGCAGCCCACAGCCGGGGAGCTCCTACAATGAGCAGTTCTTC; CDR3 protein: CASSPQPGSSYNEQFF
clone size: many; J gene: TRBJ2-1; D gene: NA; V gene: TRBV7-6; CDR3 DNA: TGTGCCAGCAGCTTGGGCGGAGCGGCCCGGTACAATGAGCAGTTCTTC; CDR3 protein: CASSLGGAARYNEQFF
clone size: medium-sized; J gene: TRBJ2-1; D gene: NA; V gene: TRBV20-1; CDR3 DNA: TGCAGTGCTAGACCCGGGTCGGGAGACTACAATGAGCAGTTCTTC; CDR3 protein: CSARPGSGDYNEQFF
clone size: medium-sized; J gene: TRBJ1-1; D gene: NA; V gene: TRBV7-8; CDR3 DNA: TGTGCCAGCAGCTTAGTCCAGCATAGGAACACTGAAGCTTTCTTT; CDR3 protein: CASSLVQHRNTEAFF
clone size: NA; J gene: TRBJ1-1; D gene: NA; V gene: TRBV6-5; CDR3 DNA: TGTGCCAGCAGTTCTTTGCACCAGTTAAACACTGAAGCTTTCTTT; CDR3 protein: CASSSLHQLNTEAFF